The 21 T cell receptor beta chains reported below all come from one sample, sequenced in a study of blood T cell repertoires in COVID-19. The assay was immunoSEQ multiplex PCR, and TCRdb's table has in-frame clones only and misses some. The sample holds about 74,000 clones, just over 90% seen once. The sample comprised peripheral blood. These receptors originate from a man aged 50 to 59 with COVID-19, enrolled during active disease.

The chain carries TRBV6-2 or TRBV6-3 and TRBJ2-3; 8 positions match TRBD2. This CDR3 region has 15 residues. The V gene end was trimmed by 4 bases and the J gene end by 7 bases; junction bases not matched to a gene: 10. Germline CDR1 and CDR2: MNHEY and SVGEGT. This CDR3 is CASSFLAGYSHTQYF. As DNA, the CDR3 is TGTGCCAGCAGTTTCCTAGCGGGCTATTCCCATACGCAGTATTTT.

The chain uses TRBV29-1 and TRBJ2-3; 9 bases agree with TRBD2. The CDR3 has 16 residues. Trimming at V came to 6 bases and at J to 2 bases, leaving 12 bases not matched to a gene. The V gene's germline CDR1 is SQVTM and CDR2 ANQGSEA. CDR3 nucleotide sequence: TGCAGCGTCGTGTTGAGGATAGCGGGAGACACAGATACGCAGTATTTT. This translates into CSVVLRIAGDTDTQYF.

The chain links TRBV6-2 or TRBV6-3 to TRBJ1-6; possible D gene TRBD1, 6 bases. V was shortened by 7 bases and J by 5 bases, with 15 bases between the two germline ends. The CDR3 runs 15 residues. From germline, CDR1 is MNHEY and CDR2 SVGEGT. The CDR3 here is CASTPRGRDNSPLHF. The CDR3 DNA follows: TGTGCCAGCACCCCAAGGGGGAGGGATAATTCACCCCTCCACTTT.

The chain's CDR3 is CASSGTGGGTGELFF. Here the CDR3 DNA reads TGTGCCAGCAGCGGTACAGGGGGAGGTACCGGGGAGCTGTTTTTT. The V and J genes are TRBV2 and TRBJ2-2; 8 bases match TRBD1. Germline V gives CDR1 SNHLY, CDR2 FYNNEI. This CDR3 contains 15 residues. With V trimmed by 6 bases and J by 5 bases, 8 bases remained unmatched.

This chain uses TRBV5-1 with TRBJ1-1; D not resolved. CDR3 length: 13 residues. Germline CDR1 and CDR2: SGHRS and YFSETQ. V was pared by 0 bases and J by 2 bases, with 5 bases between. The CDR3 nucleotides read TGCGCCAGCAGCTTGGCAGAAAACACTGAAGCTTTCTTT. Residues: CASSLAENTEAFF.

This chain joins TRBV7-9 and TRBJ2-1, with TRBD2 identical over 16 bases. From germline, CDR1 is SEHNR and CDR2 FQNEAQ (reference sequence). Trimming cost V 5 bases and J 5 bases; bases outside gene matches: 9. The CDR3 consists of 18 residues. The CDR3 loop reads CASSPGTSGGGLNNEQFF. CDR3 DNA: TGTGCCAGCAGCCCGGGGACTAGCGGGGGGGGATTGAACAATGAGCAGTTCTTC.

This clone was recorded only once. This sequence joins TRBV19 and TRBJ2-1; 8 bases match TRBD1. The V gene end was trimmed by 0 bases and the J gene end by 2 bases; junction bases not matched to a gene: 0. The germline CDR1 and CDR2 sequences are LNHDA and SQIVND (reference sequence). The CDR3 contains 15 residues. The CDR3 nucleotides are TGTGCCAGTAGTATAGAGACAGGGGCCTACAATGAGCAGTTCTTC. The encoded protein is CASSIETGAYNEQFF.

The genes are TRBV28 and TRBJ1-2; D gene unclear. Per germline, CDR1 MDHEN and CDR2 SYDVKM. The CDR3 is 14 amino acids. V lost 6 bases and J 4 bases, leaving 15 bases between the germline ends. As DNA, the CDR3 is TGTGCCAGCAGATACCGGAGGGCCGTCTATGGCTACACCTTC. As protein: CASRYRRAVYGYTF.

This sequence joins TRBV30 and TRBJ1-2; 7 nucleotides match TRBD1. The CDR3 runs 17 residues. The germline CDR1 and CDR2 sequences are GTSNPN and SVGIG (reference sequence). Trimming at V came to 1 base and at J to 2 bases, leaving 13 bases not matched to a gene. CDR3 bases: TGTGCCTGGAGTGGAGGACAGGAGTCCCTCCTAAACTATGGCTACACCTTC. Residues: CAWSGGQESLLNYGYTF.

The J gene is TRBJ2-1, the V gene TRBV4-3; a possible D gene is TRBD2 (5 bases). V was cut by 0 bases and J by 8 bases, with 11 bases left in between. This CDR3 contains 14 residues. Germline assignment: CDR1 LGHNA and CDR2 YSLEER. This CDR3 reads CASSQDGERDEQFF. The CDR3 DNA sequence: TGCGCCAGCAGCCAAGATGGCGAGAGGGATGAGCAGTTCTTC.

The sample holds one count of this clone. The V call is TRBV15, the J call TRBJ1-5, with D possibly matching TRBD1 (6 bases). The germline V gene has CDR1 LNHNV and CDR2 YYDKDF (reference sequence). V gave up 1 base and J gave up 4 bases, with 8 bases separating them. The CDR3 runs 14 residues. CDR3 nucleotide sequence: TGTGCCACCAGCAGAGGACAGGAGAATCAGCCCCAGCATTTT. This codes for CATSRGQENQPQHF.

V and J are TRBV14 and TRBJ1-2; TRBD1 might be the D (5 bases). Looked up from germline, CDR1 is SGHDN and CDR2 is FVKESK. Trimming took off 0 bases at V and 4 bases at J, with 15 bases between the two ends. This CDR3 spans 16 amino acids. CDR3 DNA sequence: TGTGCCAGCAGCCAAGATCTGGGCAGGGCGACCTATGGCTACACCTTC. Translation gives CASSQDLGRATYGYTF.

CDR3 protein: CASSLLGTNTGELFF. The DNA for the CDR3 is TGTGCCAGCAGTCTTCTGGGCACGAACACCGGGGAGCTGTTTTTT. The V gene is TRBV2, the J gene TRBJ2-2; D ambiguous. Germline CDR1 SNHLY, CDR2 FYNNEI. Between the trimmed V and J ends, which lost 5 bases and 0 bases, there was a span of 10 bases. The CDR3 consists of 15 residues.

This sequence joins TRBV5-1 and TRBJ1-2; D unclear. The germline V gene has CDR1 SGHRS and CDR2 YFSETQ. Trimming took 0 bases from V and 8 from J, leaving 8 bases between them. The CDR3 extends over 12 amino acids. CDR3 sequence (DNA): TGCGCCAGCAGCTTGGCCGGGTACGGCTACACCTTC. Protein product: CASSLAGYGYTF.

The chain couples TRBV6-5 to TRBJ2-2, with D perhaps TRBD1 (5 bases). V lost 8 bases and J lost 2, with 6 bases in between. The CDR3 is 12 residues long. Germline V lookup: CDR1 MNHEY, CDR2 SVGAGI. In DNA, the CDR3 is TGTGCCAGCGGGGCTAACACCGGGGAGCTGTTTTTT. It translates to CASGANTGELFF.

CDR3: CASSLLGAGHEQYF. CDR3 nucleotides: TGTGCCAGCAGTTTACTGGGGGCTGGGCACGAGCAGTACTTC. The chain employs TRBV27 and TRBJ2-7; possibly TRBD1 for D (6 bases). The V gene's germline CDR1 is MNHEY and CDR2 SMNVEV (reference sequence). Between the trimmed V and J ends, which lost 2 bases and 5 bases, there was a span of 13 bases. The CDR3 runs 14 residues.

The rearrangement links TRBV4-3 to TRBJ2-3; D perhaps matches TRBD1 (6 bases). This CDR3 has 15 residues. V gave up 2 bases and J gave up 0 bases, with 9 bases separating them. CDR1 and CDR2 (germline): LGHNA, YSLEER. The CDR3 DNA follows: TGCGCCAGCAGCCAACAGGGGCCCAGCACAGATACGCAGTATTTT. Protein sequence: CASSQQGPSTDTQYF.

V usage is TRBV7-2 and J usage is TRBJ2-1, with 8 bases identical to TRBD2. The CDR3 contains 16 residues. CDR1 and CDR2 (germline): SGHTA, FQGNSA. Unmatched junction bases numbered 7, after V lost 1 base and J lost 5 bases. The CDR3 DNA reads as TGTGCCAGCAGCTTAGTGGCTAGCGGGCCAAACAATGAGCAGTTCTTC. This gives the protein CASSLVASGPNNEQFF.

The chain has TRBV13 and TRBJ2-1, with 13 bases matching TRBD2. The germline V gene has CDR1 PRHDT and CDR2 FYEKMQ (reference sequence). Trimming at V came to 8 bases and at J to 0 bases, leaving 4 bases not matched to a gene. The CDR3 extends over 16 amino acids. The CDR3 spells CASGLAGASSYNEQFF. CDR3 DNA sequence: TGTGCCAGCGGACTAGCGGGAGCTTCCTCCTACAATGAGCAGTTCTTC. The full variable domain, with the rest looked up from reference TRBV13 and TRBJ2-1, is AAGVIQSPRHLIKEKRETATLKCYPIPRHDTVYWYQQGPGQDPQFLISFYEKMQSDKGSIPDRFSAQQFSDYHSELNMSSLELGDSALYFCASGLAGASSYNEQFFGPGTRLTVL.

DNA of the CDR3: TGCGCCAGCAGCGCCGAGGGGGGGTCCACTGAAGCTTTCTTT. Translated, it gives CASSAEGGSTEAFF. The chain combines TRBV5-1 with TRBJ1-1; TRBD1 is a possible D gene (6 bases). V was cut by 4 bases and J by 4 bases, with 14 bases left in between. Germline values: CDR1 SGHRS, CDR2 YFSETQ. The CDR3 consists of 14 residues. Filled out from reference TRBV5-1 and TRBJ1-1, the complete variable domain reads KAGVTQTPRYLIKTRGQQVTLSCSPISGHRSVSWYQQTPGQGLQFLFEYFSETQRNKGNFPGRFSGRQFSNSRSEMNVSTLELGDSALYLCASSAEGGSTEAFFGQGTRLTVV.

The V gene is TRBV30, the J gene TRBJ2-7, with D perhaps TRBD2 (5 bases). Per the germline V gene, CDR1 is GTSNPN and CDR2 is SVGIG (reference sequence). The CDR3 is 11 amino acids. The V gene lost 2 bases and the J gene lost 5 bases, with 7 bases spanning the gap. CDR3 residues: CAWSYGDEQYF. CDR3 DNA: TGTGCCTGGAGTTACGGGGACGAGCAGTACTTC.